This TCR beta chain comes out of a study of blood T cells in healthy people across ages. The CDR3 sequence is 14 residues long. Unmatched junction bases numbered 13, after V lost 6 bases and J lost 8 bases. The germline gives CDR1 SQVTM, CDR2 ANQGSEA. Sample-barcoded 5' priming and a J-beta primer mix drove a second PCR of 7 to 11 cycles. TCRdb itself ran the 5' RACE reads through MiXCR, one entry per CDR3 protein. The sample has over a million distinct CDR3 sequences, around 59% seen once. Drawing of peripheral blood yielded about 10 milliliters from each donor. The sequence came from a man aged 18 to 30 in good health. Sequenced material: blood. The chain uses TRBV29-1 and TRBJ1-2, with 9 bases identical to TRBD1. The CDR3 here is CSVGSGQGLDGYTF. The CDR3 DNA reads as TGCAGCGTAGGGTCGGGACAGGGCCTGGACGGCTACACCTTC.